This T cell receptor beta chain is drawn from a study of T cells in Graves' hyperthyroidism and ophthalmopathy (dated by TCRdb to the late 2010s). Describing the broader study: Peripheral blood samples were taken at the time of initial diagnosis, prior to any treatment. TCR V-J signatures able to tell the groups apart were searched for in a discovery cohort of 90 to 100 patients, of whom under 45 had Graves' ophthalmopathy and roughly 57 had stable Graves' hyperthyroidism. Whether ophthalmopathy could be predicted prospectively was tested in an independent validation cohort made up of about 18 hyperthyroidism patients plus 17 patients who later progressed to ophthalmopathy. The 80 to 100 discovery patients were randomly divided into training and test sets at a 7:3 ratio. In addition, the study compared T-cell repertoires in thyroid tissue and in blood from six Graves' hyperthyroidism patients. Once sampling was done, hyperthyroidism patients were given methimazole at a starting dose of 30 mg daily, whereas ophthalmopathy patients were given high-dose intravenous methylprednisolone. The paper reports TCR Vbeta CDR3 sequencing of over 130 peripheral blood samples: approximately 41 ophthalmopathy, under 80 hyperthyroidism and around 17 progressor patients. Overall results and qualifications from the work: No statistical method was used to fix the sample size in advance, and group allocation was not hidden from the investigators. A model built on a 13 V-J signature distinguished ophthalmopathy from stable hyperthyroidism, reaching 87.88% sensitivity and around 81% specificity in cross-validation and 80%/75% in testing. Most expanded thyroid clonotypes (frequency above 0.001) were also found in blood, which suggests that blood repertoires may mirror thyroid immune responses. During validation, the model predicted progression to ophthalmopathy a median of roughly six months ahead of onset, with more than 60% sensitivity and more than 72% specificity.

In the germline V gene (reference sequence), CDR1 corresponds to LNHDA and CDR2 to SQIVND. From cysteine to phenylalanine, the CDR3 is 15 amino acids long. The entry retains the CDR3 DNA only, 45 bases that are in frame from base 1. The trim is 6 bases for V and 2 bases for J, with a gap of 16 bases between the germline ends. Ophthalmopathy patients had moderately to severely active disease, with a Clinical Activity Score of 3 or more, a NOSPECS grade of 4 or more, and a disease duration of less than 3 months. Any patient with an uncontrolled infection, another autoimmune disease, pregnancy or lactation was excluded. Diagnoses relied on clinical symptoms, serum thyroxine and TRAb, thyroid ultrasound and orbital computed tomography. Ficoll-Paque density gradient centrifugation was used to isolate PBMCs from around 10 ml of fresh peripheral blood. Total RNA was extracted with Trizol reagent, and quality was checked on an Agilent 2100 Bioanalyzer.

This clonotype was detected ten times or more. This clone's antigen is unknown. No base-level quality is on record; no much larger clone is a single base apart. TCR beta CDR3 regions were amplified from RNA transcripts. A first-round RT-PCR of the TCR CDR3 used the HTBI primer set with the Qiagen OneStep RT-PCR kit. Libraries were constructed in a second round of multiplex PCR, after which size selection and purification were performed. The libraries were sequenced on an Illumina HiSeq2000 using paired-end 100 bp reads. In the authors' own workflow: Raw data were processed with SOAPnuke, discarding reads with adapters, uncalled bases, mean Phred below 15, or no exact constant-primer or identifier match. COPE v1.2.5 was used to merge the high-quality paired reads, and each unique nucleotide sequence was defined as a clonotype. MiTCR v1.1 was used to align clonotypes to the IMGT TRBV, TRBD and TRBJ reference segments. Analysis was restricted to V-J combinations with a frequency above 0.0001, which covered about 99% of repertoires. The TCS score was defined as F50 (clonal expansion) divided by E x V (chaos), with BLOSUM62-based TCRdist calculated between CDR3 peptides within each V-J. Welch's t-statistics and random forest reduced around 550 V-J features to fewer than 15, which were used in a naive Bayes classifier (R e1071). The public reads were quality trimmed at Q25 with fastp and then assembled into clones with MiXCR by TCRdb, keeping productive beta chains. Merged by CDR3 protein, the rows form single entries marked with the most common genes and DNA. The V and J calls here are based on TCRdb, not the publication. The sample has approximately 600,000 distinct CDR3 sequences on record, about 14% of them singletons. In total, the top ten clones hold roughly 7.1% of the sample.

This TCR derives from a woman aged 18 to 35 with Graves' ophthalmopathy. In this chain, TRBV19 is recombined with TRBJ1-1; the D gene is perhaps TRBD1, from 5 matching bases. Sequencing used blood. The CDR3 is CASSPGFGGNTEAFF. The DNA reads as follows: TGTGCCAGTAGCCCCGGTTTTGGGGGAAACACTGAAGCTTTCTTT.